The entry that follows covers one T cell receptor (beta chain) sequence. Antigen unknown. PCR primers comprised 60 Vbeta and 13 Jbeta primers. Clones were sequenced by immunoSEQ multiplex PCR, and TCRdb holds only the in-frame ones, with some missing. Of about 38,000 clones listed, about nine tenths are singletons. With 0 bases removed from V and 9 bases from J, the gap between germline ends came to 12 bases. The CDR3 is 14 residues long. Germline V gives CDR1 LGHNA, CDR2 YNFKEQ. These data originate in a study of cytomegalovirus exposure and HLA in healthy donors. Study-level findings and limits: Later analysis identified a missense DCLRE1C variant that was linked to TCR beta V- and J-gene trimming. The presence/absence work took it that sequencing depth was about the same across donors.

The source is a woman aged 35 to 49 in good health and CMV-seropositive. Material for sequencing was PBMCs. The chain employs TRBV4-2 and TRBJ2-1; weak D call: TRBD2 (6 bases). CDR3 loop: CASSQDFGGGEQFF. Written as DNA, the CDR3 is TGTGCCAGCAGCCAAGATTTCGGGGGAGGTGAGCAGTTCTTC.